This T cell receptor beta chain was sequenced in a study of blood T cells in healthy people across ages. Concerning this clonotype itself: The antigen remains unidentified.

Each sample used at least 7 million PBMCs. Notes on the study in general: Considered underestimates were the diversity estimates obtained from one million T cells. Unsorted PBMC input precluded a conclusive naive versus antigen-experienced comparison.

Primers used in a second PCR of roughly 6 to 11 cycles were a sample-barcoded 5' primer and a J-beta primer mix. Every cDNA molecule bore a tag from a template-switch adaptor containing 12 random nucleotides. TCRdb called the 5' RACE reads again in MiXCR, with one record for every CDR3 protein. The data show over a million distinct CDR3 sequences, less than 45% seen once. Trimming took off 4 bases at V and 5 bases at J, with 16 bases between the two ends. The CDR3 has 15 residues. CDR1 and CDR2 from the germline V gene are SGHTA and FQGNSA. The sequence derives from a woman younger than 35 in good health. The chain uses TRBV7-2 and TRBJ2-3; D tentatively reads TRBD1 or TRBD2 (5 bases each). The material sequenced was blood. The CDR3 DNA reads TGTGCCAGCAGCTATAGACGAGCGAGGGGAGATACGCAGTATTTT. It yields the protein CASSYRRARGDTQYF. Complete variable domain (other parts from reference TRBV7-2 and TRBJ2-3): GAGVSQSPSNKVTEKGKDVELRCDPISGHTALYWYRQSLGQGLEFLIYFQGNSAPDKSGLPSDRFSAERTGGSVSTLTIQRTQQEDSAVYLCASSYRRARGDTQYFGPGTRLTVL.